This T cell receptor (beta chain) was identified during a study of blood T cell repertoires in COVID-19. Study background: Sources were T cells, B-cell-depleted T cells, or PBMCs; the material itself was cDNA or gDNA.

Using immunoSEQ multiplex PCR, the repertoire was profiled, and TCRdb retains in-frame clones only, with some absent. The sample lists over 100,000 clones; roughly 92% were seen once. The CDR3 sequence is 17 residues long. J was trimmed by 7 bases and V by 4 bases; bases with no gene match: 13. In germline, CDR1 is SGHTS, CDR2 YDEGEE. The V and J genes are TRBV5-8 and TRBJ2-5, with 13 bases identical to TRBD2. What was sequenced was peripheral blood. This clonotype was obtained from a woman aged 50 to 65 with COVID-19, enrolled during active disease. The CDR3 is CASSLGTSGNIWGTQYF. CDR3 bases: TGTGCCAGCAGCCTCGGGACTAGCGGGAACATTTGGGGGACCCAGTACTTC.